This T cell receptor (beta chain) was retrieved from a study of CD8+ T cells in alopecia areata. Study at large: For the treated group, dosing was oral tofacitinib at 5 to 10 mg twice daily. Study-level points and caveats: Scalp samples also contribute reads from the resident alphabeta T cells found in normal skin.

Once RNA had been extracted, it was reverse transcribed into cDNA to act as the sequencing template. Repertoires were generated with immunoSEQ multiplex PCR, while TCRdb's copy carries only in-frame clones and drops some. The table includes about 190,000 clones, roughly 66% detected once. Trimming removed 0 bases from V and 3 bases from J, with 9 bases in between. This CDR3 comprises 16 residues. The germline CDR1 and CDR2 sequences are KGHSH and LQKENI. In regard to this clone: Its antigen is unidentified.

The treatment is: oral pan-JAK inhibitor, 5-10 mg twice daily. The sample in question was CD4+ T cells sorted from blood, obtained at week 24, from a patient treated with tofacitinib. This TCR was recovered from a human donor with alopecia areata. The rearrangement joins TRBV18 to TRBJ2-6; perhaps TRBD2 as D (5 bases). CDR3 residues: CASSPPLRVGANVLTF. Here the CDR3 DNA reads TGTGCCAGCTCACCACCCTTGCGGGTTGGGGCCAACGTCCTGACTTTC.